The 32 T cell receptor beta chains presented below share a single source sample, sequenced in a study of cytomegalovirus exposure and HLA in healthy donors. Primers included in the PCR were 60 Vbeta and 13 Jbeta primers. Profiling relied on immunoSEQ multiplex PCR, and the TCRdb table lists in-frame clones only, not all of them. The sample lists 200,000 to 300,000 clones; 84% were seen once. Sample: PBMCs. Receptor source: a woman aged 40 to 50 in good health and CMV-seropositive.

The table lists this clone with a count of one. The rearrangement links TRBV27 to TRBJ1-5; 8 bases align to TRBD1. The germline V gene has CDR1 MNHEY and CDR2 SMNVEV (reference sequence). V trimming: 3 bases; J trimming: 4 bases; junction bases outside the gene matches: 5. The CDR3 covers 15 residues. This chain's CDR3 is CASSFRGQTNQPQHF. The CDR3 DNA sequence: TGTGCCAGCAGTTTCAGGGGGCAAACGAATCAGCCCCAGCATTTT.

This chain links TRBV2 with TRBJ2-5; 8 bases match TRBD2. The ends lost 7 bases at V and 0 bases at J; junction bases unmatched: 13. Looked up from germline, CDR1 is SNHLY and CDR2 is FYNNEI. The CDR3 extends over 17 amino acids. CDR3 in DNA: TGTGCCAGCACAACCTCTAGGTCGGGGGGGTACCAAGAGACCCAGTACTTC. Translating gives CASTTSRSGGYQETQYF. Using reference TRBV2 and TRBJ2-5 for the parts outside the CDR3, the full variable domain is EPEVTQTPSHQVTQMGQEVILRCVPISNHLYFYWYRQILGQKVEFLVSFYNNEISEKSEIFDDQFSVERPDGSNFTLKIRSTKLEDSAMYFCASTTSRSGGYQETQYFGPGTRLLVL.

This chain uses TRBV6-1 with TRBJ1-2; D is perhaps TRBD1 (5 bases). CDR3 length equals 15 residues. In germline, CDR1 is MNHNS, CDR2 SASEGT. Deletions cut 6 bases from V and 4 bases from J, with 18 bases between. The CDR3 sequence is CASSASRDFLYGYTF. The CDR3 DNA is TGTGCCAGCAGCGCAAGCCGGGACTTCCTCTATGGCTACACCTTC.

The chain combines TRBV27 with TRBJ1-5; D gene ambiguous. Between the trimmed V and J ends, which lost 6 bases and 5 bases, there was a span of 14 bases. This CDR3 region has 14 residues. The germline V gene has CDR1 MNHEY and CDR2 SMNVEV (reference sequence). CDR3 nucleotide sequence: TGTGCCAGCAGCCGGATTGGGGAGTATCAGCCCCAGCATTTT. Amino acid sequence: CASSRIGEYQPQHF.

This rearrangement joins TRBV6-5 to TRBJ2-1, with a weak D call TRBD2 (6 bases). Per the germline V gene, CDR1 is MNHEY and CDR2 is SVGAGI. Trimming shortened V by 4 bases and J by 7 bases, and 20 bases separated the two germline ends. This CDR3 has 16 residues. CDR3 loop: CASSWPTRGFLNEQFF. As DNA, the CDR3 is TGTGCCAGCAGTTGGCCGACTAGAGGTTTCTTGAATGAGCAGTTCTTC.

With regard to this clone: It is unclear where the CDR3 begins or ends on the DNA, so no DNA is shown, and the CDR3 is as TCRdb lists it. This rearrangement joins TRBV6-1 to TRBJ1-1; TRBD1, the D gene given by the table, was not confirmed from the DNA. Ends included, the CDR3 has 15 residues. Germline CDR1 and CDR2: MNHNS and SASEGT. This chain's CDR3 is CASSILGQGNTEAFF.

V usage is TRBV19 and J usage is TRBJ2-7; perhaps TRBD1 as D (6 bases). The CDR3 is 18 amino acids. Germline V gene data show CDR1 as LNHDA and CDR2 as SQIVND (reference sequence). V lost 4 bases and J lost 0, with 22 bases in between. As DNA, the CDR3 is TGTGCCAGTAGTAGAGGGTCAGGGGCCGATTCGTTCTCCTACGAGCAGTACTTC. Its translation is CASSRGSGADSFSYEQYF.

The chain carries TRBV9 and TRBJ2-2; tentatively, D is TRBD2 (6 bases). The V gene's germline CDR1 is SGDLS and CDR2 YYNGEE. The CDR3 sequence is 14 residues long. V was cut by 4 bases and J by 6 bases, with 13 bases left in between. The CDR3 loop is CASSSRTIAGELFF. CDR3 DNA sequence: TGTGCCAGCAGCTCCCGGACTATAGCCGGGGAGCTGTTTTTT.

The chain employs TRBV7-8 and TRBJ1-1; TRBD1 matches 9 bases. The V gene's germline CDR1 is SGHVS and CDR2 FQNEAQ. The V gene end was trimmed by 5 bases and the J gene end by 1 base; junction bases not matched to a gene: 2. The CDR3 totals 14 residues. The CDR3 DNA reads as TGTGCCAGCAGCCCGGACAGGGGGAACACTGAAGCTTTCTTT. This gives the protein CASSPDRGNTEAFF.

A note on this clone: This specimen includes other DNA sequences encoding the same CDR3. The CDR3: CASSEAPGLAGGPWYEQYF. CDR3 nucleotides: TGTGCCAGCAGTGAAGCGCCCGGACTAGCGGGAGGGCCGTGGTACGAGCAGTACTTC. The chain carries TRBV2 and TRBJ2-7, with TRBD2 identical over 15 bases. V was clipped by 0 bases and J by 4 bases; unmatched bases: 10. Per the germline V gene, CDR1 is SNHLY and CDR2 is FYNNEI. The CDR3 totals 19 residues.

The chain has TRBV27 and TRBJ1-1, with a tentative D call TRBD1 (5 bases). The CDR3 is made up of 15 amino acids. Germline CDR1 reads MNHEY; CDR2 reads SMNVEV (reference sequence). Trimming cost V 0 bases and J 1 base, with 9 bases left between them. The CDR3 sequence is CASSLSFGGNTEAFF. The DNA of the CDR3 is TGTGCCAGCAGTTTATCGTTCGGGGGGAACACTGAAGCTTTCTTT.

This chain links TRBV30 with TRBJ2-7, with 11 bases aligning to TRBD2. In germline, CDR1 is GTSNPN, CDR2 SVGIG (reference sequence). This CDR3 has 14 residues. Germline trimming cut 3 bases from V and 7 bases from J; bases unmatched to any gene: 8. CDR3: CAWSLAGGTGEQYF. DNA for the CDR3: TGTGCCTGGAGCCTAGCGGGAGGAACAGGGGAGCAGTACTTC. Filled out from reference TRBV30 and TRBJ2-7, the complete variable domain reads SQTIHQWPATLVQPVGSPLSLECTVEGTSNPNLYWYRQAAGRGLQLLFYSVGIGQISSEVPQNLSASRPQDRQFILSSKKLLLSDSGFYLCAWSLAGGTGEQYFGPGTRLTVT.

V is TRBV9 and J is TRBJ1-2; no reliable D call. This CDR3 region has 14 residues. In germline, CDR1 is SGDLS, CDR2 YYNGEE. V was clipped by 0 bases and J by 7 bases, with 13 bases between them. The CDR3 loop reads CASSVGGLLTGYTF. The CDR3 nucleotides are TGTGCCAGCAGCGTAGGAGGGCTCCTCACTGGCTACACCTTC.

This chain joins TRBV19 and TRBJ2-3, with 8 bases matching TRBD2. Trimming at V came to 5 bases and at J to 0 bases, leaving 4 bases not matched to a gene. The CDR3 loop spans 15 amino acids. In germline, CDR1 is LNHDA, CDR2 SQIVND (reference sequence). The CDR3 DNA reads TGTGCCAGTAGTGAGAGCGGGAGCAGCACAGATACGCAGTATTTT. Amino acid sequence: CASSESGSSTDTQYF.

This sequence joins TRBV5-8 and TRBJ2-5; no reliable D call. CDR3 length: 14 amino acids. V lost 0 bases, J lost 5 bases, and 11 bases lay in between. The germline gives CDR1 SGHTS, CDR2 YDEGEE. CDR3: CASSLGVFLETQYF. The CDR3 nucleotides read TGTGCCAGCAGCTTGGGAGTATTCCTGGAGACCCAGTACTTC.

This clone was seen more than once but under ten times. The chain links TRBV6-6 to TRBJ2-7; TRBD1 agrees at 8 bases. Losses at the gene ends were 4 bases for V and 3 bases for J; bases not matched to a gene: 8. CDR1 is MNHNY, CDR2 SVGAGI, per germline (reference sequence). The CDR3 loop spans 15 amino acids. This CDR3 reads CASSSPDRGGYEQYF. In DNA form, the CDR3 reads TGTGCCAGCAGTTCCCCTGACAGGGGCGGCTACGAGCAGTACTTC.

The chain couples TRBV30 to TRBJ2-2, with 7 positions matching TRBD2. V shed 1 base, J shed 1 base, and the junction held 3 bases outside the gene matches. The CDR3 consists of 15 residues. Germline-derived CDR1 and CDR2 are GTSNPN and SVGIG (reference sequence). The CDR3 sequence: CAWSGEGGNTGELFF. CDR3 DNA: TGTGCCTGGAGTGGGGAGGGAGGGAACACCGGGGAGCTGTTTTTT.

V and J are TRBV11-2 and TRBJ2-7, with 9 bases lining up with TRBD2. With V trimmed by 1 base and J by 2 bases, 6 bases remained unmatched. The CDR3 length is 16 residues. CDR1 is SGHAT, CDR2 FQNNGV, per germline. CDR3 nucleotides: TGTGCCAGCAGCTTAGCGGGGGCGGGAGGGGCCTACGAGCAGTACTTC. This gives the protein CASSLAGAGGAYEQYF.

The V call is TRBV13, the J call TRBJ2-7, with 7 bases aligning to TRBD1. The CDR3 totals 14 residues. Trimming removed 5 bases from V and 2 bases from J; junction bases left unmatched: 6. Germline V gene lookup returns CDR1 PRHDT and CDR2 FYEKMQ (reference sequence). Written as DNA, the CDR3 is TGTGCCAGCAGCCTCACAGGGGTGACCTACGAGCAGTACTTC. Its translation is CASSLTGVTYEQYF.

This chain joins TRBV5-8 and TRBJ1-5; possibly TRBD1 for D (6 bases). Germline V CDR1 and CDR2: SGHTS, YDEGEE. With 0 bases removed from V and 0 bases from J, the gap between germline ends came to 10 bases. This CDR3 contains 16 residues. In DNA form, the CDR3 reads TGTGCCAGCAGCTTGGGACAGGCCAATAGCAATCAGCCCCAGCATTTT. Protein sequence: CASSLGQANSNQPQHF.

This rearrangement joins TRBV5-4 to TRBJ2-3; TRBD2 might be the D (5 bases). The V and J ends lost 3 bases and 1 base respectively, with 9 bases between them. The CDR3 is 14 amino acids. CDR1 and CDR2 (germline): SGHNT, YYREEE (reference sequence). CDR3 in DNA: TGTGCCAGCAGCTCGGGGAGCCGCACAGATACGCAGTATTTT. Translation gives CASSSGSRTDTQYF. The full variable domain, its missing parts supplied by reference TRBV5-4 and TRBJ2-3, is ETGVTQSPTHLIKTRGQQVTLRCSSQSGHNTVSWYQQALGQGPQFIFQYYREEENGRGNFPPRFSGLQFPNYSSELNVNALELDDSALYLCASSSGSRTDTQYFGPGTRLTVL.

About this clone itself: Other DNA variants within this sample encode the same CDR3. The rearrangement uses TRBV29-1 and TRBJ1-1; D remains ambiguous. V lost 5 bases to trimming and J lost 3 bases, with 4 bases between them. The CDR3 totals 10 residues. Germline-derived CDR1 and CDR2 are SQVTM and ANQGSEA. CDR3 amino acids: CSVSDTEAFF. The CDR3 bases are TGCAGCGTTTCGGACACTGAAGCTTTCTTT.

The chain carries TRBV7-8 and TRBJ2-7; tentative D call: TRBD1 (6 bases). The CDR3 spans 13 residues. Germline assignment: CDR1 SGHVS and CDR2 FQNEAQ. Trimming took off 2 bases at V and 6 bases at J, with 11 bases between the two ends. The CDR3 sequence: CASSLRTVGEQYF. Here the CDR3 DNA reads TGTGCCAGCAGCTTAAGGACAGTTGGCGAGCAGTACTTC.

The chain joins TRBV7-2 to TRBJ2-7; tentative D call: TRBD2 (5 bases). The V end was cut by 6 bases, the J end by 2 bases, with 17 bases between. The V gene's germline CDR1 is SGHTA and CDR2 FQGNSA. CDR3 length equals 15 residues. CDR3 loop: CASRGGVALTYEQYF. The CDR3 nucleotides are TGTGCCAGCAGGGGTGGAGTAGCGCTTACCTACGAGCAGTACTTC.

In this sample, this clone turned up a few times. One end of the junction does not line up with germline, which may come from a read error. The J gene is TRBJ1-6, the V gene TRBV28, with D unresolved. There are 10 residues in the CDR3. The germline gives CDR1 MDHEN, CDR2 SYDVKM. The CDR3 is CASTQAESPF. DNA of the CDR3: TGTGCCAGCACTCAGGCAGAATCTCCCTTT. Variable domain in full (rest from reference TRBV28 and TRBJ1-6): DVKVTQSSRYLVKRTGEKVFLECVQDMDHENMFWYRQDPGLGLRLIYFSYDVKMKEKGDIPEGYSVSREKKERFSLILESASTNQTSMYLCASTQAESPFGNGTRLTVT.

The chain links TRBV7-8 to TRBJ1-4; D gene uncertain. CDR3 size: 15 residues. The ends were cut back, 4 bases at V and 3 bases at J, with 12 bases in the middle. The germline CDR1 and CDR2 sequences are SGHVS and FQNEAQ. DNA of the CDR3: TGTGCCAGCAGCTCGCGTAACGTGGCTAATGAAAAACTGTTTTTT. Its protein is CASSSRNVANEKLFF.

The chain recombines TRBV6-5 with TRBJ2-1, with 9 bases matching TRBD1. The germline V gene encodes CDR1 MNHEY and CDR2 SVGAGI. The V segment lost 6 bases and the J segment 7 bases; nucleotides outside the gene matches: 7. This CDR3 region has 14 residues. The CDR3 nucleotides are TGTGCCAGCAGCTTTTCGGGACAGGGTAATGAGCAGTTCTTC. It encodes CASSFSGQGNEQFF.

The chain uses TRBV10-3 and TRBJ1-5; D may be TRBD1 (6 bases). Trimming took off 6 bases at V and 7 bases at J, with 16 bases between the two ends. In germline, CDR1 is ENHRY, CDR2 SYGVKD. The CDR3 covers 14 residues. The CDR3, as DNA: TGTGCCATCAGCCTTACAGGGACGGGGCAGCCCCAGCATTTT. This codes for CAISLTGTGQPQHF.

The chain links TRBV11-3 to TRBJ1-3; D remains ambiguous. There are 14 residues in the CDR3. The germline gives CDR1 SGHNT, CDR2 YENEEA. Trimming took off 5 bases at V and 0 bases at J, with 8 bases between the two ends. DNA of the CDR3: TGTGCCAGCAGCAAACAGAGCTCTGGAAACACCATATATTTT. Encoded protein: CASSKQSSGNTIYF.

This rearrangement joins TRBV28 to TRBJ1-1, with 8 positions matching TRBD1. Germline loops: CDR1 MDHEN, CDR2 SYDVKM. J lost 0 bases, V lost 4 bases, and 1 base had no gene match. This CDR3 spans 14 amino acids. DNA of the CDR3: TGTGCCAGCAGTTGGACAGGGATGAACACTGAAGCTTTCTTT. Protein sequence: CASSWTGMNTEAFF.

The CDR3 region is CASSLRDSIYGYTF. The CDR3 nucleotides read TGTGCCAGCAGTCTCCGGGACAGCATCTATGGCTACACCTTC. This chain joins TRBV28 and TRBJ1-2; 7 bases align to TRBD1. After removal of 5 bases from V and 4 bases from J, the junction contained 7 bases not matched to a gene. CDR3 length: 14 residues. CDR1 is MDHEN, CDR2 SYDVKM, per germline.

J is TRBJ1-1 and V is TRBV28; 8 bases align to TRBD1. Germline CDR1 is MDHEN and CDR2 is SYDVKM. The CDR3 has 14 amino acids. The CDR3 protein is CAATGGVGNTEAFF. The CDR3 nucleotides read TGTGCTGCCACAGGGGGGGTCGGGAACACTGAAGCTTTCTTT. Drawing the rest from reference TRBV28 and TRBJ1-1, the complete variable domain is DVKVTQSSRYLVKRTGEKVFLECVQDMDHENMFWYRQDPGLGLRLIYFSYDVKMKEKGDIPEGYSVSREKKERFSLILESASTNQTSMYLCAATGGVGNTEAFFGQGTRLTVV.